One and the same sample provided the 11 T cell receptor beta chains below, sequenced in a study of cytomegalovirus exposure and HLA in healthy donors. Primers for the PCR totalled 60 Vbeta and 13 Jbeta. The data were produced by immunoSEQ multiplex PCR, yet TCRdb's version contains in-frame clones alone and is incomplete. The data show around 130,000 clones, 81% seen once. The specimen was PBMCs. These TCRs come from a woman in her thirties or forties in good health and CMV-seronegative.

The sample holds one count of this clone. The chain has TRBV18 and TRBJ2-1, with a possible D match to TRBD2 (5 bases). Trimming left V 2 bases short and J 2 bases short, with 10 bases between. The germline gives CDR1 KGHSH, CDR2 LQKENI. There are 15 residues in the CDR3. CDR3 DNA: TGTGCCAGCTCACCAATAGCGACTACCTACAATGAGCAGTTCTTC. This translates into CASSPIATTYNEQFF.

The CDR3 sequence is CASSFGGGAYGYTF. In nucleotides, the CDR3 is TGCGCCAGCAGCTTCGGGGGGGGCGCCTATGGCTACACCTTC. The chain uses TRBV5-1 and TRBJ1-2, with D maybe TRBD1 (6 bases). Germline V CDR1 and CDR2: SGHRS, YFSETQ. The CDR3 loop spans 14 amino acids. V was shortened by 2 bases and J by 4 bases, with 12 bases between the two germline ends.

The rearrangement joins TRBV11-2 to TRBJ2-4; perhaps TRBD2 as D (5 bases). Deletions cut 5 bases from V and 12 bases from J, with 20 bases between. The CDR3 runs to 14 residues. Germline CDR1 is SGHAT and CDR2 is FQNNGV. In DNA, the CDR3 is TGTGCCAGCAGCAGCGGCCCTGCCCCAACAGATCAGTACTTC. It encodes CASSSGPAPTDQYF.

The CDR3 region has the DNA TGTGCCAGCAGTGAATATTCGGGGGGCGATCAGCCCCAGCATTTT. It codes for CASSEYSGGDQPQHF. The chain carries TRBV2 and TRBJ1-5, with a tentative D call TRBD1 (6 bases). CDR3 length: 15 amino acids. Germline values: CDR1 SNHLY, CDR2 FYNNEI. V lost 2 bases and J 5 bases, leaving 13 bases between the germline ends.

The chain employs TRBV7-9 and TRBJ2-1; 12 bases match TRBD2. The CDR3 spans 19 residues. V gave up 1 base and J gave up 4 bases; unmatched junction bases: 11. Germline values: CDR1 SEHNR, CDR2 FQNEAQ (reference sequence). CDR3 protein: CASSLGYTSGGSQYNEQFF. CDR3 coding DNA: TGTGCCAGCAGCTTAGGGTATACTAGCGGGGGGTCTCAATACAATGAGCAGTTCTTC.

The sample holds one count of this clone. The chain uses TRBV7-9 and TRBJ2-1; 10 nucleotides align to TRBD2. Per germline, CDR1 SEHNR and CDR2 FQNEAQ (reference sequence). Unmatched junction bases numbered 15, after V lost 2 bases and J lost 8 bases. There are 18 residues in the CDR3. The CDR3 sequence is CASSLMGWASGSLDEQFF. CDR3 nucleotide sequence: TGTGCCAGCAGCTTAATGGGGTGGGCTAGCGGGAGCCTTGATGAGCAGTTCTTC.

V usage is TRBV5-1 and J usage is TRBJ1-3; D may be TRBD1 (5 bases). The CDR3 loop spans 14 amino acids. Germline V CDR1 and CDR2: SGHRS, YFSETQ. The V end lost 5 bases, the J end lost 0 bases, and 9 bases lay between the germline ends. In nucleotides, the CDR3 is TGCGCCAGCAGGCAACAGGACTCTGGAAACACCATATATTTT. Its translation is CASRQQDSGNTIYF.

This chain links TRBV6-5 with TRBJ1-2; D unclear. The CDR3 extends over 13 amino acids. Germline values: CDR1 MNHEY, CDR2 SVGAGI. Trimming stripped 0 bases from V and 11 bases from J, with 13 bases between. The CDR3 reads CASSYSKSSGYTF. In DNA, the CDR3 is TGTGCCAGCAGTTACTCTAAGTCTTCGGGATACACCTTC.

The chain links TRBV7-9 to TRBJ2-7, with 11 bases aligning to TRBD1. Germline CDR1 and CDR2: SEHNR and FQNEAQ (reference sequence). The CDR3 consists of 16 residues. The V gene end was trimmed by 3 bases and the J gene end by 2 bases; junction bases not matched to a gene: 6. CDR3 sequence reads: CASSFSGTGGPYEQYF. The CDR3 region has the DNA TGTGCCAGCAGCTTCTCCGGGACAGGGGGACCCTACGAGCAGTACTTC.

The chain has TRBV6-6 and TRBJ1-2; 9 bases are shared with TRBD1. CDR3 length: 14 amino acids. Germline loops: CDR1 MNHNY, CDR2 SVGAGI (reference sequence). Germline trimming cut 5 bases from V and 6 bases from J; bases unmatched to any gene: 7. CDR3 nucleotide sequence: TGTGCCAGCAGTAGCCCGGGACAGGGCAATGGCTACACCTTC. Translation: CASSSPGQGNGYTF.

CDR3 in amino acids: CASASPGLQNTGELFF. The CDR3 coding sequence is TGTGCCAGCGCATCCCCGGGACTTCAGAACACCGGGGAGCTGTTTTTT. This chain uses TRBV19 with TRBJ2-2; D might be TRBD2 (6 bases). Germline CDR1 LNHDA, CDR2 SQIVND (reference sequence). The CDR3 runs 16 residues. V was cut by 9 bases and J by 1 base, with 18 bases left in between.